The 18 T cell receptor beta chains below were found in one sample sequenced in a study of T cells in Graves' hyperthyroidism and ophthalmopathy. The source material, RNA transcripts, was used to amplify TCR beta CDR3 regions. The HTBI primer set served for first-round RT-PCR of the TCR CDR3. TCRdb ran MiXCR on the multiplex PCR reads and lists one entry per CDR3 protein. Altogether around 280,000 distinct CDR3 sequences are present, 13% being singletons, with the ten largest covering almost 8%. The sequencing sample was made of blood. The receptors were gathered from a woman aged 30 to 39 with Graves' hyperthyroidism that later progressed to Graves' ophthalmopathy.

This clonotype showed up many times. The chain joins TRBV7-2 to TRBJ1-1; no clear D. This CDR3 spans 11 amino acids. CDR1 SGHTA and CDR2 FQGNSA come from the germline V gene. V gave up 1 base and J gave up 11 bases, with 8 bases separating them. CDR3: CASSLVVDAFF. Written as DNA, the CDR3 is TGTGCCAGCAGCTTAGTCGTCGATGCTTTCTTT.

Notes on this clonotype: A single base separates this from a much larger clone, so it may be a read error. This chain's CDR3 is CSARGQNPGPEAFF. The DNA for the CDR3 is TGCAGTGCTAGAGGTCAAAACCCTGGCCCTGAAGCTTTCTTT. V gene TRBV20-1 combines with J gene TRBJ1-1; no firm D call. This CDR3 has 14 residues. The V gene lost 1 base and the J gene lost 6 bases, with 15 bases spanning the gap. From germline, CDR1 is DFQATT and CDR2 SNEGSKA (reference sequence).

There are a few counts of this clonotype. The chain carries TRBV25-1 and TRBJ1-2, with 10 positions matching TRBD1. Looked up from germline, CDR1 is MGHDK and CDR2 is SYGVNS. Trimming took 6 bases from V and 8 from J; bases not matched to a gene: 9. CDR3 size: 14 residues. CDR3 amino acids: CASSPTGGAGGYTF. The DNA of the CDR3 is TGTGCCAGCAGCCCGACAGGGGGCGCGGGGGGCTACACCTTC.

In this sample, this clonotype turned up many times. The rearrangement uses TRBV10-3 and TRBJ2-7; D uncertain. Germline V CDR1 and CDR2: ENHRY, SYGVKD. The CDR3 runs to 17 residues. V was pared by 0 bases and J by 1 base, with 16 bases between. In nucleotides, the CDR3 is TGTGCCATCAGTGAGTCGAATAACGCGGTCGGTTCCTACGAGCAGTACTTC. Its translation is CAISESNNAVGSYEQYF.

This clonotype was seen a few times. Here the CDR3 DNA reads TGTGCCAGCAGCCACACTTCTGGGGCCAACGTCCTGACTTTC. This codes for CASSHTSGANVLTF. V and J are TRBV6-1 and TRBJ2-6; D gene ambiguous. Trimming removed 6 bases from V and 1 base from J, with 7 bases in between. The CDR3 spans 14 residues. Germline V gene data show CDR1 as MNHNS and CDR2 as SASEGT.

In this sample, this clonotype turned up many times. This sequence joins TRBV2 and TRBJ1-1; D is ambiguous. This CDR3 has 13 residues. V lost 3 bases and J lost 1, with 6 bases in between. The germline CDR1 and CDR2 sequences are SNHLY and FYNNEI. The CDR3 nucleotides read TGTGCCAGCAGTGAGACAAGGAACACTGAAGCTTTCTTT. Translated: CASSETRNTEAFF.

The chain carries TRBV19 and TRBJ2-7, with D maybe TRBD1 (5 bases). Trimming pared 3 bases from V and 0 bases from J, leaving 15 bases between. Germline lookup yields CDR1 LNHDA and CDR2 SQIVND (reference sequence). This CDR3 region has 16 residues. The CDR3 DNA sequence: TGTGCCAGTAGTATGGGGCAGGCCATCAACTCCTACGAGCAGTACTTC. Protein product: CASSMGQAINSYEQYF. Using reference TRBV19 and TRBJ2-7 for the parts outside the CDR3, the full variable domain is DGGITQSPKYLFRKEGQNVTLSCEQNLNHDAMYWYRQDPGQGLRLIYYSQIVNDFQKGDIAEGYSVSREKKESFPLTVTSAQKNPTAFYLCASSMGQAINSYEQYFGPGTRLTVT.

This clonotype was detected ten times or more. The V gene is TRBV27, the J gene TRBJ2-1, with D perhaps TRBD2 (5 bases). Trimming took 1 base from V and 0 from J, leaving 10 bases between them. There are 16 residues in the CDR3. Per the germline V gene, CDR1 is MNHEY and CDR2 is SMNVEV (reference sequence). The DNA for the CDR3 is TGTGCCAGCAGTTTATATGGGCGGGCCTCCTACAATGAGCAGTTCTTC. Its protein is CASSLYGRASYNEQFF.

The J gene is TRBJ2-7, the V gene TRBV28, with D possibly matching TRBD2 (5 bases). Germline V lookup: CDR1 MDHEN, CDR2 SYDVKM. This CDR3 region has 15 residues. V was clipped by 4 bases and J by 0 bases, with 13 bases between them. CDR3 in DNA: TGTGCCAGCAGTTCTCGACTACTTAGCTCCTACGAGCAGTACTTC. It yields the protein CASSSRLLSSYEQYF.

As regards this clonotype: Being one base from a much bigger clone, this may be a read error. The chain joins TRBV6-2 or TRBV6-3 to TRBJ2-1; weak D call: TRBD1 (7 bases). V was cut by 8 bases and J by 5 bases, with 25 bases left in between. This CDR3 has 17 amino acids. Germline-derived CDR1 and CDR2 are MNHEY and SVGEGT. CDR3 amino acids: CASGLLSQGDFHNEQFF. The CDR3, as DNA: TGTGCCAGCGGCCTACTGTCGCAGGGGGACTTTCACAATGAGCAGTTCTTC.

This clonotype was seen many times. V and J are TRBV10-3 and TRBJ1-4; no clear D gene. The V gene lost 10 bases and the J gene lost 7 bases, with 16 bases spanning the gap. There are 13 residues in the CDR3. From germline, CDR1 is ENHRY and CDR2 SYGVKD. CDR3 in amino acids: CASSPGSGEKLFF. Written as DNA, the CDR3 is TGTGCCAGTTCCCCGGGTTCAGGTGAAAAACTGTTTTTT.

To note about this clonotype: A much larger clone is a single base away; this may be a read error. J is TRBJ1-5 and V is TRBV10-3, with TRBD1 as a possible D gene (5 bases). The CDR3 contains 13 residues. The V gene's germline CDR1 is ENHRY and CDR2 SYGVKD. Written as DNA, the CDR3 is TGTGCCATCAGTGAGGGGGCAGGTCAGCTCCAGCATTTT. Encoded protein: CAISEGAGQLQHF.

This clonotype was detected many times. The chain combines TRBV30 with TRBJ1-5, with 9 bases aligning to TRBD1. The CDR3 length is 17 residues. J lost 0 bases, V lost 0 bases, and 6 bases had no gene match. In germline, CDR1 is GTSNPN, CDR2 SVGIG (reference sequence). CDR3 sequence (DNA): TGTGCCTGGAGTGTAAACAGGGGGCCCTATAGCAATCAGCCCCAGCATTTT. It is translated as CAWSVNRGPYSNQPQHF. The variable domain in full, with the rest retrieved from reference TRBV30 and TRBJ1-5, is SQTIHQWPATLVQPVGSPLSLECTVEGTSNPNLYWYRQAAGRGLQLLFYSVGIGQISSEVPQNLSASRPQDRQFILSSKKLLLSDSGFYLCAWSVNRGPYSNQPQHFGDGTRLSIL.

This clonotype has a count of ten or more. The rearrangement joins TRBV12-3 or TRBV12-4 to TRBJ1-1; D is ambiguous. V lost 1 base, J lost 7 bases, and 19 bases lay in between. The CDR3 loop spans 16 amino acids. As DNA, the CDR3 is TGTGCCAGCAGTTTAGGGGTTGAGTCCACCTACATTGAAGCTTTCTTT. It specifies CASSLGVESTYIEAFF.

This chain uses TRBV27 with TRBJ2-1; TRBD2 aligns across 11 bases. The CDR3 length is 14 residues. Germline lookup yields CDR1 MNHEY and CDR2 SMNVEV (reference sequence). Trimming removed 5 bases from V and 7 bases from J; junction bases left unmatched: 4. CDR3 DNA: TGTGCCAGCAGTACTAGCGGGAGTGATAATGAGCAGTTCTTC. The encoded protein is CASSTSGSDNEQFF.

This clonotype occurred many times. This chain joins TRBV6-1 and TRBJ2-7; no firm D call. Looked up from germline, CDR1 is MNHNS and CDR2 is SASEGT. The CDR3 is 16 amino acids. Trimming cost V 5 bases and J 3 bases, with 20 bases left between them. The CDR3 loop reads CASSSGASTVHYEQYF. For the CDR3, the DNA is TGTGCCAGCAGTTCCGGAGCCTCCACTGTTCACTACGAGCAGTACTTC.

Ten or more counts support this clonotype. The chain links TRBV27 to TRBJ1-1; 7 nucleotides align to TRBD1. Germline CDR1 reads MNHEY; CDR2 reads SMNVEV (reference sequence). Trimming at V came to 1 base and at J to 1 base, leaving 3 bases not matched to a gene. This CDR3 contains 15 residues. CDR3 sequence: CASSLLTGTNTEAFF. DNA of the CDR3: TGTGCCAGCAGTTTATTGACAGGGACGAACACTGAAGCTTTCTTT.

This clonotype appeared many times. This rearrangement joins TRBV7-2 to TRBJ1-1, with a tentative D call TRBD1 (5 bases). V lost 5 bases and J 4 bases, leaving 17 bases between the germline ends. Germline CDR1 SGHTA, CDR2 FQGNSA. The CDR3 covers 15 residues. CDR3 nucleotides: TGTGCCAGCAGCCCTCGGTGGGGTAGGGGCACTGAAGCTTTCTTT. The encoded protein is CASSPRWGRGTEAFF.